This entry describes one T cell receptor beta chain. Its antigen is not identified. This record belongs to a study of early T cells in non-severe SARS-CoV-2 infection. Turning to the study itself: Chains stayed unpaired after sequencing of bulk RNA from unsorted whole blood.

Individual cDNA molecules were tagged with unique molecular identifiers. TCRdb re-derived calls from the 5' RACE reads in MiXCR, one entry per CDR3 protein. The sample has 90,000 to 120,000 distinct CDR3 sequences, roughly an eighth seen once. Study conclusions and caveats: A preference for anti-spike CD8 responses marked VDJdb matching, which missed private and CD4 specificities.

Trimming took 0 bases from V and 6 from J, leaving 6 bases between them. The CDR3 length is 13 residues. CDR1 is SGHRS and CDR2 is YFSETQ in the germline V gene. V and J are TRBV5-1 and TRBJ2-2; D remains ambiguous. Sequenced input: whole blood. This sequence originates from an adult who was a healthcare worker with PCR-confirmed SARS-CoV-2 infection or an uninfected control (not recorded which). The chain's CDR3 is CASSLVLPGELFF. The CDR3 coding sequence is TGCGCCAGCAGCTTGGTTCTCCCCGGGGAGCTGTTTTTT.